This T cell receptor beta chain emerged from a study of blood T cell repertoires in COVID-19. Study as a whole: In each case, the material was cDNA or gDNA derived from T cells, B-cell-depleted T cells, or PBMCs.

Across 20 to 25 US areas, participants ranged in age from roughly 18 to 89 years. In the original processing: It was from reference gene primer amplification that nucleated cell counts were estimated. Some clones are missing from TCRdb's copy, which holds only in-frame ones; the method was immunoSEQ multiplex PCR. V and J calls plus clone size are reproduced from that table; the DNA served to infer D and trimming. The profile shows fewer than 350,000 clones, around 86% of them singletons. Germline V gene lookup returns CDR1 MNHNS and CDR2 SASEGT. Unmatched junction bases numbered 3, after V lost 4 bases and J lost 1 base. CDR3 size: 16 residues.

V is TRBV6-1 and J is TRBJ2-5, with TRBD2 matching 13 bases. The TCR was taken from a man aged 60 to 69 who had recovered from COVID-19. The sequenced sample consisted of PBMCs or T cells enriched from blood (not recorded which). The CDR3 nucleotides read TGTGCCAGCAGTGCTCGGACTAGCGGGGGCCAAGAGACCCAGTACTTC. Translation: CASSARTSGGQETQYF.